This TCR beta chain was identified during a study of T cell responses to AZD1222 COVID-19 vaccine. Study results and limitations: Following two doses of AZD1222, Spike-specific TCR breadth and depth rose. CD4 TCRs linked to vaccination spanned spike, dominating at 160-218 and 743-854. Donors were mostly white British, more females; clonal diversity possibly underestimated. The number of AZD1222 recipients seropositive at baseline was only five to seven.

Clones were read by immunoSEQ multiplex PCR, and TCRdb kept only the in-frame ones, dropping some. Among 110,000 or so clones listed, around 89% were seen once. Worth noting for this clone: Its specificity is not known.

V shed 4 bases, J shed 5 bases, and the junction held 7 bases outside the gene matches. The CDR3 is made up of 14 amino acids. In germline, CDR1 is SGHTA, CDR2 FQGTGA. The sequencing here drew on peripheral blood, taken 28 days after the second AZD1222 dose. The V gene is TRBV7-3, the J gene TRBJ1-1, with 7 bases identical to TRBD1. This TCR came from an adult who received the AZD1222 COVID-19 vaccine. CDR3 in DNA: TGTGCCAGCAGCTCCGGGCGACAGGGTACTGAAGCTTTCTTT. Translated: CASSSGRQGTEAFF.